This TCR beta chain was observed in a study of blood T cell repertoires in COVID-19. CDR1 is SEHNR, CDR2 FQNEAQ, per germline (reference sequence). V was trimmed by 5 bases and J by 4 bases, leaving 12 bases between them. The CDR3 runs to 14 residues. Original analysis: Amplification of reference gene primers provided the estimated nucleated cell counts. Data came from immunoSEQ multiplex PCR; TCRdb stores just in-frame clones and leaves some out. V and J calls and clone size follow that table, whereas D and trimming were derived from the DNA. The sample contains approximately 150,000 clones, 70% to 90% of which appear only once. This clone turned up a few times.

The chain recombines TRBV7-9 with TRBJ1-3, with D possibly being TRBD1 (6 bases). The specimen sequenced was PBMCs or T cells enriched from blood (not recorded which). The receptor comes from a man aged 35 to 55 who had recovered from COVID-19. The CDR3 nucleotides are TGTGCCAGCAGCGCCGACAGGTTCGGAAACACCATATATTTT. It is translated as CASSADRFGNTIYF.